The clone carrying this T cell receptor beta chain was seen a single time. The target antigen is unknown. The data were obtained in a study of shared clonotypes between healthy human individuals. Overall study findings and caveats: Donor clonotype sharing was expected to depend on sequencing depth. Represented diversity (both genetic and exposure-history) was limited by the small number of donors.

CD8 cells regarded as naive lacked CD45RO, were positively chosen for CCR7, and omitted terminally differentiated effector memory CD45RA+ cells. Healthy adults negative for HIV, lacking recent acute infections or vaccinations, served as donors. With 1 base removed from V and 0 bases from J, the gap between germline ends came to 7 bases. CDR3 length: 15 amino acids. In germline, CDR1 is SGHVS, CDR2 FQNEAQ. Repertoires were generated with immunoSEQ multiplex PCR, while TCRdb's copy carries only in-frame clones and drops some. The table has approximately 810,000 clones, 90% to 95% seen once; the top ten hold less than 25%.

The sequenced material came from naive CD8+ T cells sorted from blood. This chain joins TRBV7-8 and TRBJ1-5, with D unresolved. This receptor was taken from a man aged 30 to 39 in good health. CDR3 sequence: CASSLGRVSNQPQHF. The CDR3 DNA follows: TGTGCCAGCAGCTTAGGCCGGGTTAGCAATCAGCCCCAGCATTTT.